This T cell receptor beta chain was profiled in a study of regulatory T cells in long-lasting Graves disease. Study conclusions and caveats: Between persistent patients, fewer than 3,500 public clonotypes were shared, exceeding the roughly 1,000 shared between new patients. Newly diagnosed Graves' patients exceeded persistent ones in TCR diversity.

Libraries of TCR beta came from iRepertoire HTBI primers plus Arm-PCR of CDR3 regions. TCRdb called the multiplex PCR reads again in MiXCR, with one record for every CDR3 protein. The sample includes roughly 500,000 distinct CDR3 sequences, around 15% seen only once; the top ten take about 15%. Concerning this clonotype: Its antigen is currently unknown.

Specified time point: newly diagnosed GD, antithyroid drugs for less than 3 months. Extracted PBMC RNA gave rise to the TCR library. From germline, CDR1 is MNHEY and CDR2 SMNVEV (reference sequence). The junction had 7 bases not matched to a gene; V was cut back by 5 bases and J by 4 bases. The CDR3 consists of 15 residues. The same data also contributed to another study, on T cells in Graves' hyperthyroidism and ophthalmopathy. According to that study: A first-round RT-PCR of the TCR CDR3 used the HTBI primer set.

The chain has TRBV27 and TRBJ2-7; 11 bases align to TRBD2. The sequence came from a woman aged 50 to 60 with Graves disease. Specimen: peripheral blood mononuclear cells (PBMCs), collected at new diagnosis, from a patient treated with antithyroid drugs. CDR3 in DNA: TGTGCCAGCAGTAAGTTAGCGGGAGGGAGATACGAGCAGTACTTC. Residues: CASSKLAGGRYEQYF.